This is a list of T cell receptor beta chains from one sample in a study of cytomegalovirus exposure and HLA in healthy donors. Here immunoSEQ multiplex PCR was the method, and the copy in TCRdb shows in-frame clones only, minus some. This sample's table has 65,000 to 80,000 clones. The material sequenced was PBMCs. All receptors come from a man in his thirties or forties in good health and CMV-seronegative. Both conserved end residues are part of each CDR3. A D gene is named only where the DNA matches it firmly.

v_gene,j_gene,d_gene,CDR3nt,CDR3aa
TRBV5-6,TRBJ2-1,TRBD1,TGTGCCAGCAGCTCAGGGACAGGGGCTGAGCAGTTCTTC,CASSSGTGAEQFF
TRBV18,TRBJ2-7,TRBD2,TGTGCCAGCTCACCACCGAGGACTAGCGGCTGGTTGAGGCAGTACTTC,CASSPPRTSGWLRQYF
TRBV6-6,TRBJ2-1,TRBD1,TGTGCCAGCAGTTACAGGTGGGACAGGGGGGACAATGAGCAGTTCTTC,CASSYRWDRGDNEQFF
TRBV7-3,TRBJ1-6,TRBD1,TGTGCCAGCAGCTTGATCGGGACAGGGAATTCACCCCTCCACTTT,CASSLIGTGNSPLHF
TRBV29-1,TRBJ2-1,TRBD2,TGCAGCACCTTGGGAGGGAGCTCCTACAATGAGCAGTTCTTC,CSTLGGSSYNEQFF
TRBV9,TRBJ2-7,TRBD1,TGTGCCAGCAGCGTAGATAGGGGGACAGGGATCTACGAGCAGTACTTC,CASSVDRGTGIYEQYF
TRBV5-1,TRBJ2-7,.,TGCGCCAGCAGTGTGGGACACTCCTACGAGCAGTACTTC,CASSVGHSYEQYF
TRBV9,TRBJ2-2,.,TGTGCCAGCAGCGTAGACAGGGCCGGGGAGCTGTTTTTT,CASSVDRAGELFF
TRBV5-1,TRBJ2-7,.,TGCGCCAGCAGCTTGGAGGGGGACGAGCAGTACTTC,CASSLEGDEQYF
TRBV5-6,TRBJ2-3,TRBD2,TGTGCCAGCAGCTGGTTAGCGGGGGGGGTTGAGGGGACGCAGTATTTT,CASSWLAGGVEGTQYF
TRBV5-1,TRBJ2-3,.,TGCGCCAGCAGCAACGGACTCAGGGGGGCGGATACGCAGTATTTT,CASSNGLRGADTQYF
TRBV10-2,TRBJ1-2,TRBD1,TGCGCCAGCAGTGAGGACAGGGCGTGGGGCTACACCTTC,CASSEDRAWGYTF
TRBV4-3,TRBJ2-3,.,TGCGCCAGCAGCCTCACCGAGGGGTTGGGACTCAAGGCGGATTTT,CASSLTEGLGLKADF
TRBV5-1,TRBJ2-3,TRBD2,TGCGCCAGCAGCTTGGCCGGGGGGGCAACCACAGATACGCAGTATTTT,CASSLAGGATTDTQYF
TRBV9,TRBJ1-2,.,TGTGCCAGCAGCGTAGCTCCCCACTATGGCTACACCTTC,CASSVAPHYGYTF
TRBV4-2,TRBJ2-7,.,TGTGCCAGCAGCCAAGGGGTCGGAGCGACGACCCTCTCCTACGAGCAGTACTTC,CASSQGVGATTLSYEQYF
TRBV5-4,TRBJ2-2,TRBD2,TGTGCCAGCAGCTTCGGACTAGCGGGGGGAGGCACCGGGGAGCTGTTTTTT,CASSFGLAGGGTGELFF
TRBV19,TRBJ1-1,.,TGCGCCAGTAGCCCTTTTCAGTCCGGGAGCACTGAAGCTTTCTTT,CASSPFQSGSTEAFF
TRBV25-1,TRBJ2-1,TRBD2,TGTGCCAGCAGTAGGACTAGCCCCTACAATGAGCAGTTCTTC,CASSRTSPYNEQFF
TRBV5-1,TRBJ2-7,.,TGCGCCAGCAGCTTGGTGGAGGAGGCTCCTTCCTACGAGCAGTACTTC,CASSLVEEAPSYEQYF
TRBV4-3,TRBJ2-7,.,TGCGCCAGCAGCCGGGGGCATCGGAGCTCCTACGAGCAGTACTTC,CASSRGHRSSYEQYF
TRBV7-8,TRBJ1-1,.,TGTGCCAGCAGCCAAGTCAACGGGGGGTCCCCCTTGAACACTGAAGCTTTCTTT,CASSQVNGGSPLNTEAFF
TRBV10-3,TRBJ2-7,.,TGTGCCATCAGTGACCCGAGGTCCGGGGGCGAGCAGTACTTC,CAISDPRSGGEQYF
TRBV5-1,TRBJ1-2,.,TGCGCCAGCAGCTTGGAAGGGGACTATGGCTACACCTTC,CASSLEGDYGYTF
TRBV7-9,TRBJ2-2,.,TGTGCCAGCAGCTTAGTAGTGTACACCGGGGAGCTGTTTTTT,CASSLVVYTGELFF
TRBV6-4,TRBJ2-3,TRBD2,TGTGCCAGCAGTGAGTCCAGCGGGGGTAGCACAGATACGCAGTATTTT,CASSESSGGSTDTQYF
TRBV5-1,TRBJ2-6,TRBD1,TGCGCCAGCAGCTACACCGGGACAGGGGGCGCTGGGGCCAACGTCCTGACTTTC,CASSYTGTGGAGANVLTF
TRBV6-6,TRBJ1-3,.,TGTGCCAGCAGAGACATTGGACAGAGCTCTGGAAACACCATATATTTT,CASRDIGQSSGNTIYF